This TCR beta chain stems from a study of blood T cell repertoires in COVID-19. From germline, CDR1 is MNHEY and CDR2 SMNVEV (reference sequence). This CDR3 has 16 residues. Trimming took 2 bases from V and 6 from J; bases not matched to a gene: 10. Measured with immunoSEQ multiplex PCR; TCRdb has only the in-frame clones, and not every one. The profile shows almost 200,000 clones, roughly nine tenths of them singletons. The specimen was peripheral blood. The source of this sequence is a woman in her 70s with acute or convalescent COVID-19. This rearrangement joins TRBV27 to TRBJ2-1; TRBD1 matches 7 bases. The chain's CDR3 is CASSLRSGGRSNEQFF. The CDR3 coding sequence is TGTGCCAGCAGTTTACGCTCAGGGGGTAGGTCCAATGAGCAGTTCTTC.